These 15 T cell receptor beta chains share one sample of origin, sequenced in a study of blood T cell repertoires in COVID-19. Sequencing was performed with immunoSEQ multiplex PCR; in TCRdb, only in-frame clones are kept and a portion is missing. Of tens of thousands of clones in the sample, about 88% were seen once. Sample: peripheral blood. Receptors originate from a woman between 55 and 75 years old with COVID-19, enrolled during active disease.

The chain is built from TRBV2 and TRBJ1-5; D is uncertain. The germline V gene encodes CDR1 SNHLY and CDR2 FYNNEI. The V end was cut by 6 bases, the J end by 3 bases, with 15 bases between. The length of the CDR3 is 15 residues. The CDR3 DNA reads as TGTGCCAGCAGCAAAAGGACGGGAGACAATCAGCCCCAGCATTTT. This sequence encodes CASSKRTGDNQPQHF.

The V and J genes are TRBV6-5 and TRBJ2-7; 9 nucleotides line up with TRBD2. The length of the CDR3 is 13 residues. V was pared by 10 bases and J by 2 bases, with 6 bases of the junction left unmatched. CDR1 MNHEY and CDR2 SVGAGI come from the germline V gene. The CDR3: CATSRGGTYEQYF. The CDR3, as DNA: TGTGCCACTTCGCGGGGGGGCACCTACGAGCAGTACTTC.

The chain links TRBV3-1 (or the pseudogene TRBV3-2) to TRBJ1-6; D possibly corresponds to TRBD1 (6 bases). Trimming stripped 4 bases from V and 14 bases from J, with 12 bases between. The V gene's germline CDR1 is LGHDT and CDR2 YNNKEL (reference sequence). This CDR3 is 12 amino acids long. The CDR3: CASSLGAQALHF. Here the CDR3 DNA reads TGTGCCAGCAGCCTGGGGGCCCAGGCCCTCCACTTT.

V and J are TRBV27 and TRBJ2-2; the D is unclear. CDR1 and CDR2 (germline): MNHEY, SMNVEV (reference sequence). This CDR3 is built from 14 residues. Trimming left V 3 bases short and J 0 bases short, with 5 bases between. The CDR3 DNA reads as TGTGCCAGCAGTTTCTTCGCGAACACCGGGGAGCTGTTTTTT. Residues: CASSFFANTGELFF.

The chain links TRBV15 to TRBJ2-1; 10 nucleotides match TRBD1. Germline V gene data show CDR1 as LNHNV and CDR2 as YYDKDF (reference sequence). V was clipped by 8 bases and J by 15 bases; unmatched bases: 10. The CDR3 runs 12 residues. The CDR3 region has the DNA TGTGCCACCCTCAATCGGGGGACAGGGGTGTTCTTC. Translation: CATLNRGTGVFF.

The gene calls are TRBV28 and TRBJ1-5; the D is unclear. Germline V gives CDR1 MDHEN, CDR2 SYDVKM. CDR3 length: 14 amino acids. V shed 4 bases and J shed 4 bases, with 11 bases lying between them. CDR3 residues: CASSSGPLNQPQHF. The DNA of the CDR3 is TGTGCCAGCAGTTCGGGTCCGTTAAATCAGCCCCAGCATTTT.

This clone was observed a single time. V and J are TRBV6-5 and TRBJ1-3; D unresolved. Germline CDR1 and CDR2: MNHEY and SVGAGI. The CDR3 is 14 amino acids. Trimming pared 0 bases from V and 6 bases from J, leaving 9 bases between. The CDR3 DNA is TGTGCCAGCAGTTACTCTGGGCACGAAAACACCATATATTTT. It yields the protein CASSYSGHENTIYF.

This clone was observed once. The chain combines TRBV3-1 (or the pseudogene TRBV3-2) with TRBJ2-5; D possibly corresponds to TRBD1 (6 bases). Trimming cost V 1 base and J 0 bases, with 9 bases left between them. Germline-derived CDR1 and CDR2 are LGHDT and YNNKEL (reference sequence). The CDR3 totals 15 residues. CDR3 sequence: CASSQGWGHQETQYF. The CDR3 DNA reads TGTGCCAGCAGCCAAGGGTGGGGGCACCAAGAGACCCAGTACTTC.

This clone was seen only once. The V call is TRBV6-1, the J call TRBJ2-1; D not resolved. Germline CDR1 and CDR2: MNHNS and SASEGT. The CDR3 covers 14 residues. Trimming removed 1 base from V and 14 bases from J, with 18 bases in between. CDR3 protein: CASSEGEEITPEFF. The CDR3 region has the DNA TGTGCCAGCAGTGAAGGAGAGGAAATTACTCCTGAGTTCTTC.

The gene calls are TRBV19 and TRBJ2-1, with D unclear. Germline V gives CDR1 LNHDA, CDR2 SQIVND (reference sequence). The CDR3 contains 13 residues. The V end was cut by 6 bases, the J end by 3 bases, with 9 bases between. CDR3 bases: TGTGCCAGTAGCCCTACCCTCTACAATGAGCAGTTCTTC. Residues: CASSPTLYNEQFF.

The chain links TRBV28 to TRBJ1-2, with TRBD1 matching 8 bases. Germline V gene sequence: CDR1 MDHEN, CDR2 SYDVKM. The ends lost 5 bases at V and 1 base at J; junction bases unmatched: 3. This CDR3 contains 14 residues. CDR3 in amino acids: CASSATGVNYGYTF. CDR3 in DNA: TGTGCCAGCAGTGCGACAGGGGTTAACTATGGCTACACCTTC.

V is TRBV3-1 (or the pseudogene TRBV3-2) and J is TRBJ2-7; possibly TRBD1 for D (5 bases). V lost 4 bases and J 1 base, leaving 20 bases between the germline ends. CDR1 is LGHDT, CDR2 YNNKEL, per germline (reference sequence). CDR3 length equals 17 residues. For the CDR3, the DNA is TGTGCCAGCAGCCCTCGTCACAGTGGCTCAGGGTCCTACGAGCAGTACTTC. As protein: CASSPRHSGSGSYEQYF.

This chain links TRBV27 with TRBJ2-7; 11 bases are a match to TRBD2. J lost 6 bases, V lost 2 bases, and 12 bases had no gene match. Germline assignment: CDR1 MNHEY and CDR2 SMNVEV (reference sequence). The CDR3 extends over 17 amino acids. The CDR3: CASSLVAGGLSPFEQYF. DNA for the CDR3: TGTGCCAGCAGTTTAGTAGCGGGAGGGTTATCGCCTTTCGAGCAGTACTTC.

The chain uses TRBV6-5 and TRBJ2-5; D not resolved. The CDR3 sequence is 14 residues long. Trimming removed 6 bases at V and 2 bases at J, with 13 bases between. Germline V gives CDR1 MNHEY, CDR2 SVGAGI. CDR3 in DNA: TGTGCCAGCAGGCCAAGCTTAAATCAAGAGACCCAGTACTTC. This translates into CASRPSLNQETQYF.

The chain couples TRBV29-1 to TRBJ2-5; TRBD2 matches 11 bases. Germline V CDR1 and CDR2: SQVTM, ANQGSEA. V trimming: 3 bases; J trimming: 5 bases; junction bases outside the gene matches: 8. The CDR3 covers 15 residues. The CDR3 protein is CSVDALAGGRETQYF. CDR3 nucleotide sequence: TGCAGCGTTGATGCTCTAGCGGGGGGCCGGGAGACCCAGTACTTC. Combining the CDR3 with reference TRBV29-1 and TRBJ2-5 gives the whole variable domain SAVISQKPSRDICQRGTSLTIQCQVDSQVTMMFWYRQQPGQSLTLIATANQGSEATYESGFVIDKFPISRPNLTFSTLTVSNMSPEDSSIYLCSVDALAGGRETQYFGPGTRLLVL.